Below, one T cell receptor (beta chain) is given with its context. The record originates from a study of immune evolution from preneoplasia to lung adenocarcinoma. This CDR3 region has 15 residues. Germline V gives CDR1 SGDLS, CDR2 YYNGEE. V was shortened by 0 bases and J by 3 bases, with 9 bases between the two germline ends. Assay used: immunoSEQ multiplex PCR; TCRdb lists only in-frame clones, some missing. The sample contains approximately 11,000 clones, 65% to 90% of which appear only once. The material sequenced was FFPE minimally invasive lung adenocarcinoma tissue. The chain links TRBV9 to TRBJ1-4, with a tentative D call TRBD1 (5 bases). The TCR sequence derives from a person aged 65 to 79 with lung adenocarcinoma. CDR3 in amino acids: CASSVAGFSNEKLFF. The CDR3 DNA follows: TGTGCCAGCAGCGTAGCAGGGTTCTCTAATGAAAAACTGTTTTTT.